This T cell receptor beta chain was sequenced during a study of T cells in Graves' hyperthyroidism and ophthalmopathy. The CDR3 contains 15 residues. The ends lost 3 bases at V and 9 bases at J; junction bases unmatched: 4. CDR1 SEHNR and CDR2 FQNEAQ come from the germline V gene (reference sequence). This clonotype was recorded many times. Lactation, pregnancy, other autoimmune disease or uncontrolled infection excluded patients. RNA transcripts served as the template for amplifying TCR beta CDR3 regions. HTBI primers were the set used in a first-round RT-PCR of the TCR CDR3. Each CDR3 protein is one row after TCRdb ran MiXCR on the multiplex PCR reads. The sample includes some 600,000 distinct CDR3 sequences, approximately 15% of them seen just once.

The TCR was taken from a woman in her 30s with Graves' hyperthyroidism that later progressed to Graves' ophthalmopathy. The specimen sequenced was blood. The V gene is TRBV7-9, the J gene TRBJ2-1; 14 positions agree with TRBD2. In DNA form, the CDR3 reads TGTGCCAGCAGCTTGACTAGCGGGAGGGGTAGTGAGCAGTTCTTC. It translates to CASSLTSGRGSEQFF.